The 31 T cell receptor beta chains listed next were all sequenced from one sample in a study of OX40 agonist ivuxolimab in advanced cancers. This table comes from immunoSEQ multiplex PCR, and its TCRdb copy is limited to in-frame clones, with some not included. The table shows some 76,000 clones, with 90% to 95% occurring only once. The sample in question was CD4+ or CD8+ T cells sorted from blood, obtained in a trial of the OX40 agonist ivuxolimab. The receptors derive from an adult with an advanced solid tumor such as melanoma, head and neck, liver or kidney cancer.

This sequence joins TRBV11-2 and TRBJ1-6, with D perhaps TRBD1 (6 bases). Germline CDR1 and CDR2: SGHAT and FQNNGV. CDR3 length: 15 amino acids. The V gene lost 4 bases and the J gene lost 5 bases, with 12 bases spanning the gap. This CDR3 is CASSWIQGNNSPLHF. CDR3 in DNA: TGTGCCAGCAGCTGGATCCAGGGGAATAATTCACCCCTCCACTTT. Full variable domain (outside the CDR3, taken from reference TRBV11-2 and TRBJ1-6): EAGVAQSPRYKIIEKRQSVAFWCNPISGHATLYWYQQILGQGPKLLIQFQNNGVVDDSQLPKDRFSAERLKGVDSTLKIQPAKLEDSAVYLCASSWIQGNNSPLHFGNGTRLTVT.

The rearrangement links TRBV12-2 to TRBJ2-6. TRBV12-2 is classified as a pseudogene. CDR3 size: 15 residues. The CDR3 DNA reads TGTGCAAGTCGCTCTCGGACCTCTGGGGCCAACGTCCTGACTTTC. Amino acids: CASRSRTSGANVLTF.

This rearrangement joins TRBV12-5 to TRBJ2-1; D gene ambiguous. This CDR3 spans 13 amino acids. V lost 6 bases to trimming and J lost 8 bases, with 14 bases between them. Germline-derived CDR1 and CDR2 are LGHNT and FRNRAP. CDR3 loop: CASGLNPVYEQFF. CDR3 DNA: TGTGCTAGTGGCTTGAACCCGGTATATGAGCAGTTCTTC.

The chain uses TRBV5-6 and TRBJ2-7; perhaps TRBD2 as D (5 bases). The CDR3 length is 14 residues. Looked up from germline, CDR1 is SGHDT and CDR2 is YYEEEE. V was pared by 7 bases and J by 4 bases, with 18 bases between. This CDR3 is CASAFGESGYEQYF. The CDR3 region has the DNA TGTGCCAGCGCTTTTGGGGAAAGCGGTTACGAGCAGTACTTC.

The V call is TRBV9, the J call TRBJ2-3; the match to TRBD1 covers 10 bases. Trimming cost V 4 bases and J 0 bases; bases outside gene matches: 8. Germline V CDR1 and CDR2: SGDLS, YYNGEE. The CDR3 runs 17 residues. In DNA, the CDR3 is TGTGCCAGCAGCCCCCCCGGGACAGGGGCAAGCACAGATACGCAGTATTTT. Residues: CASSPPGTGASTDTQYF.

The chain couples TRBV6-6 to TRBJ1-1, with D hard to call. The germline CDR1 and CDR2 sequences are MNHNY and SVGAGI (reference sequence). CDR3 length equals 12 residues. V lost 2 bases and J lost 7, with 8 bases in between. CDR3 sequence reads: CASSYPEFEAFF. Written as DNA, the CDR3 is TGTGCCAGCAGTTACCCCGAGTTTGAAGCTTTCTTT.

The genes are TRBV7-6 and TRBJ2-1; 9 positions agree with TRBD2. Trimming took 3 bases from V and 6 from J; bases not matched to a gene: 6. Germline lookup yields CDR1 SGHVS and CDR2 FNYEAQ. The CDR3 totals 15 residues. The CDR3 protein is CASSFVAGGLNEQFF. The CDR3, as DNA: TGTGCCAGCAGCTTTGTGGCGGGGGGGCTCAATGAGCAGTTCTTC.

The chain combines TRBV2 with TRBJ1-2; weak D call: TRBD1 (5 bases). The CDR3 totals 14 residues. V gave up 4 bases and J gave up 4 bases, with 13 bases separating them. Per germline, CDR1 SNHLY and CDR2 FYNNEI. The CDR3 DNA is TGTGCCAGCAGTGTCTCCAGGGCTAGCTATGGCTACACCTTC. Its protein product is CASSVSRASYGYTF.

This chain joins TRBV6-1 and TRBJ1-1, with a tentative D call TRBD1 (6 bases). V lost 2 bases, J lost 5 bases, and 21 bases lay in between. Germline V gene lookup returns CDR1 MNHNS and CDR2 SASEGT. CDR3 length equals 17 residues. CDR3 in amino acids: CASSEYPLGQKKTEAFF. The CDR3 nucleotides read TGTGCCAGCAGTGAATACCCGTTGGGACAAAAGAAAACTGAAGCTTTCTTT.

The table lists this clone with a count of one. This rearrangement joins TRBV9 to TRBJ2-1, with 9 bases matching TRBD2. CDR1 is SGDLS, CDR2 YYNGEE, per germline. Germline trimming cut 4 bases from V and 7 bases from J; bases unmatched to any gene: 6. This CDR3 is built from 14 residues. The CDR3 DNA reads as TGTGCCAGCAGCCCAAGCGGGGGGAGTAATGAGCAGTTCTTC. It specifies CASSPSGGSNEQFF.

This sequence joins TRBV2 and TRBJ2-1, with D possibly being TRBD2 (6 bases). The CDR3 extends over 16 amino acids. Trimming removed 2 bases at V and 0 bases at J, with 11 bases between. Germline V gene sequence: CDR1 SNHLY, CDR2 FYNNEI. In DNA form, the CDR3 reads TGTGCCAGCAGTGAACCGGGGAGGAGCTCCTACAATGAGCAGTTCTTC. It yields the protein CASSEPGRSSYNEQFF.

The chain combines TRBV28 with TRBJ2-5, with 10 bases that match TRBD1. Germline lookup yields CDR1 MDHEN and CDR2 SYDVKM. The CDR3 is made up of 21 amino acids. Losses at the gene ends were 4 bases for V and 0 bases for J; bases not matched to a gene: 20. CDR3 DNA: TGTGCCAGCAGTTCCCCGTTTTTTTCGGGACAGGGGACTTTGGACCAAGAGACCCAGTACTTC. Translation gives CASSSPFFSGQGTLDQETQYF. The entire variable domain, with the rest obtained from reference TRBV28 and TRBJ2-5, is as follows: DVKVTQSSRYLVKRTGEKVFLECVQDMDHENMFWYRQDPGLGLRLIYFSYDVKMKEKGDIPEGYSVSREKKERFSLILESASTNQTSMYLCASSSPFFSGQGTLDQETQYFGPGTRLLVL.

The J gene is TRBJ1-5, the V gene TRBV2; weak D call: TRBD1 (5 bases). The CDR3 consists of 14 residues. V lost 4 bases and J lost 4, with 11 bases in between. CDR1 is SNHLY and CDR2 is FYNNEI in the germline V gene. The CDR3 nucleotides are TGTGCCAGCAGTGCGGTGGGGGGAAATCAGCCCCAGCATTTT. Translation: CASSAVGGNQPQHF.

This clone was seen only once. The chain is built from TRBV6-1 and TRBJ2-7; D remains unclear. The V gene's germline CDR1 is MNHNS and CDR2 SASEGT. The CDR3 totals 13 residues. V dropped 3 bases and J dropped 1 base, with 7 bases sitting between them. The CDR3 here is CASSDWNSYEQYF. The CDR3 DNA reads TGTGCCAGCAGTGATTGGAATTCCTACGAGCAGTACTTC.

The chain employs TRBV5-6 and TRBJ2-4; 14 nucleotides match TRBD2. Germline V lookup: CDR1 SGHDT, CDR2 YYEEEE. The junction had 3 bases not matched to a gene; V was cut back by 0 bases and J by 7 bases. The CDR3 runs to 16 residues. CDR3 sequence: CASSLDRTSGGNIQYF. CDR3 nucleotide sequence: TGTGCCAGCAGCTTGGATCGGACTAGCGGGGGGAACATTCAGTACTTC.

The chain employs TRBV9 and TRBJ2-1, with D maybe TRBD2 (5 bases). The CDR3 is made up of 15 amino acids. CDR1 is SGDLS and CDR2 is YYNGEE in the germline V gene. Trimming removed 4 bases at V and 7 bases at J, with 18 bases between. This CDR3 reads CASSPPPGSGNEQFF. The CDR3 region has the DNA TGTGCCAGCAGCCCTCCGCCGGGGTCGGGAAATGAGCAGTTCTTC. The full variable domain, rest sourced from reference TRBV9 and TRBJ2-1, is DSGVTQTPKHLITATGQRVTLRCSPRSGDLSVYWYQQSLDQGLQFLIQYYNGEERAKGNILERFSAQQFPDLHSELNLSSLELGDSALYFCASSPPPGSGNEQFFGPGTRLTVL.

The chain combines TRBV4-3 with TRBJ1-2; 10 bases match TRBD1. V was clipped by 2 bases and J by 7 bases; unmatched bases: 13. Looked up from germline, CDR1 is LGHNA and CDR2 is YSLEER. CDR3 length equals 17 residues. CDR3 DNA: TGCGCCAGCAGCCAAACAATCGGGACAGGGGCGGCAATTGGCTACACCTTC. Encoded protein: CASSQTIGTGAAIGYTF.

This CDR3 is CASSEARVAGSSYNEQFF. The DNA for the CDR3 is TGTGCCAGCAGTGAAGCGCGGGTTGCAGGGAGCTCCTACAATGAGCAGTTCTTC. The chain carries TRBV2 and TRBJ2-1, with D perhaps TRBD1 or TRBD2 (5 bases each). The germline CDR1 and CDR2 sequences are SNHLY and FYNNEI. Trimming shortened V by 0 bases and J by 0 bases, and 15 bases separated the two germline ends. The CDR3 has 18 amino acids.

The V and J genes are TRBV13 and TRBJ1-1; TRBD1 aligns across 7 bases. CDR1 and CDR2 (germline): PRHDT, FYEKMQ (reference sequence). The CDR3 is 16 amino acids. V lost 5 bases, J lost 3 bases, and 12 bases stayed unmatched. The CDR3 nucleotides are TGTGCCAGCAGCGCTTACTGGACAGGAGAGTACACTGAAGCTTTCTTT. As protein: CASSAYWTGEYTEAFF. Supplemented by reference TRBV13 and TRBJ1-1, the full variable domain reads AAGVIQSPRHLIKEKRETATLKCYPIPRHDTVYWYQQGPGQDPQFLISFYEKMQSDKGSIPDRFSAQQFSDYHSELNMSSLELGDSALYFCASSAYWTGEYTEAFFGQGTRLTVV.

The chain joins TRBV11-3 to TRBJ1-1; tentatively, D is TRBD1 (6 bases). Germline lookup yields CDR1 SGHNT and CDR2 YENEEA. The CDR3 extends over 15 amino acids. V lost 5 bases and J lost 1, with 14 bases in between. DNA of the CDR3: TGTGCCAGCAGCCCGTCCGGGACACCGAACACTGAAGCTTTCTTT. Protein: CASSPSGTPNTEAFF.

The chain carries TRBV11-2 and TRBJ2-1; a possible D gene is TRBD2 (6 bases). V lost 5 bases and J 8 bases, leaving 13 bases between the germline ends. The CDR3 spans 13 residues. Germline CDR1 SGHAT, CDR2 FQNNGV. In nucleotides, the CDR3 is TGTGCCAGCAGCCTAAGTGGAGGGGATGAGCAGTTCTTC. Its translation is CASSLSGGDEQFF.

CDR3 nucleotides: TGTGCCAGCAGTGACCTCTGGGCAGGTGACGAACAGGCCTACGAGCAGTACTTC. Translation: CASSDLWAGDEQAYEQYF. The V call is TRBV25-1, the J call TRBJ2-7, with TRBD1 as a possible D gene (5 bases). The CDR3 covers 18 residues. V was shortened by 3 bases and J by 2 bases, with 23 bases between the two germline ends. From germline, CDR1 is MGHDK and CDR2 SYGVNS.

This clone was picked up a small number of times. Other DNA sequences of this sample code for an identical CDR3. The V and J genes are TRBV29-1 and TRBJ2-1; TRBD2 matches 13 bases. The CDR3 is 14 residues long. The V segment lost 6 bases and the J segment 6 bases; nucleotides outside the gene matches: 5. CDR1 is SQVTM and CDR2 is ANQGSEA in the germline V gene. CDR3 protein: CSVSTSGGANEQFF. DNA of the CDR3: TGCAGCGTGTCCACTAGCGGGGGGGCCAATGAGCAGTTCTTC.

The CDR3 protein is CASSLAQGFVSQGEKLFF. The CDR3 DNA sequence: TGTGCCAGCAGCTTAGCTCAGGGGTTTGTGAGTCAGGGGGAAAAACTGTTTTTT. The chain combines TRBV7-8 with TRBJ1-4, with D perhaps matching TRBD1 (6 bases). The V end lost 0 bases, the J end lost 8 bases, and 22 bases lay between the germline ends. Germline V gives CDR1 SGHVS, CDR2 FQNEAQ. The CDR3 is 18 residues long.

V is TRBV6-6 and J is TRBJ1-6, with a tentative D call TRBD1 (6 bases). Trimming shortened V by 8 bases and J by 10 bases, and 15 bases separated the two germline ends. Germline CDR1 and CDR2: MNHNY and SVGAGI (reference sequence). This CDR3 comprises 13 residues. CDR3 region: CASGRGEASPLHF. CDR3 nucleotides: TGTGCCAGCGGGAGGGGGGAGGCCTCACCCCTCCACTTT.

This chain uses TRBV10-3 with TRBJ1-5; 8 bases are shared with TRBD1. Germline CDR1 ENHRY, CDR2 SYGVKD. Trimming at V came to 11 bases and at J to 0 bases, leaving 6 bases not matched to a gene. The CDR3 contains 14 residues. The CDR3: CAHWTGYSNQPQHF. Here the CDR3 DNA reads TGTGCCCACTGGACAGGGTATAGCAATCAGCCCCAGCATTTT.

V is TRBV6-1 and J is TRBJ2-1, with D unclear. CDR3 length: 13 amino acids. Germline CDR1 MNHNS, CDR2 SASEGT. V was shortened by 4 bases and J by 4 bases, with 8 bases between the two germline ends. The CDR3 bases are TGTGCCAGCAGTGTGGACCATTACAATGAGCAGTTCTTC. Translated: CASSVDHYNEQFF.

This chain joins TRBV11-3 and TRBJ1-1; D not resolved. Germline CDR1 and CDR2: SGHNT and YENEEA. This CDR3 has 15 amino acids. V was shortened by 5 bases and J by 4 bases, with 17 bases between the two germline ends. Here the CDR3 reads CASSTRHGPSTEAFF. CDR3 DNA: TGTGCCAGCAGCACCCGACATGGACCGTCCACTGAAGCTTTCTTT.

As DNA, the CDR3 is TGTGCCAGCAGTTATAGTAGCGGGGACCAAGAGACCCAGTACTTC. Its translation is CASSYSSGDQETQYF. The V gene is TRBV6-5, the J gene TRBJ2-5, with 8 nucleotides matching TRBD2. The V and J ends lost 3 bases and 0 bases, in that order; junction bases with no gene match: 3. The CDR3 is 15 residues long. Per germline, CDR1 MNHEY and CDR2 SVGAGI.

The chain has TRBV5-1 and TRBJ2-3; D is unclear. CDR3 length: 16 amino acids. CDR1 is SGHRS and CDR2 is YFSETQ in the germline V gene. V lost 3 bases to trimming and J lost 0 bases, with 14 bases between them. The CDR3 is CASSSAEFDSTDTQYF. The CDR3 bases are TGCGCCAGCAGCTCGGCCGAGTTCGACAGCACAGATACGCAGTATTTT.

V and J are TRBV7-8 and TRBJ2-1, with a tentative D call TRBD1 (6 bases). The germline CDR1 and CDR2 sequences are SGHVS and FQNEAQ. With 3 bases removed from V and 0 bases from J, the gap between germline ends came to 9 bases. The CDR3 is 15 residues long. The CDR3 loop reads CASSFIQGSYNEQFF. The CDR3 nucleotides read TGTGCCAGCAGCTTTATACAGGGCTCCTACAATGAGCAGTTCTTC.